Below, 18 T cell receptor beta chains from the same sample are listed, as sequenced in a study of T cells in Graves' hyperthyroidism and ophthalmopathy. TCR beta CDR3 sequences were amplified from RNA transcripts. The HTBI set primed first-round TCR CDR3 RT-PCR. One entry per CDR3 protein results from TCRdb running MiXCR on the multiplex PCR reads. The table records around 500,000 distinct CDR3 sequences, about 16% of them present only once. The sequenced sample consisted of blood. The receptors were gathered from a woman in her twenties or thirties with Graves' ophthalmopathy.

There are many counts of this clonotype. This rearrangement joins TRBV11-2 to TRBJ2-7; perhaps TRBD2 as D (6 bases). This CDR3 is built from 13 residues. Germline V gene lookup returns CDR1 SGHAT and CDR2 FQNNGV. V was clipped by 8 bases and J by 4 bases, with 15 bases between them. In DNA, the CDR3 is TGTGCCAGCTCCTGGGGGGAACTATACGAGCAGTACTTC. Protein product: CASSWGELYEQYF. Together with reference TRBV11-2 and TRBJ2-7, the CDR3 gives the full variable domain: EAGVAQSPRYKIIEKRQSVAFWCNPISGHATLYWYQQILGQGPKLLIQFQNNGVVDDSQLPKDRFSAERLKGVDSTLKIQPAKLEDSAVYLCASSWGELYEQYFGPGTRLTVT.

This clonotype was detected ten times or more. As DNA, the CDR3 is TGTGCCAGCAGCTTAGCGAAACAGCGGGAGGTCGAGCAGTACTTC. Protein product: CASSLAKQREVEQYF. The genes are TRBV7-2 and TRBJ2-7, with 9 bases identical to TRBD2. The CDR3 loop spans 15 amino acids. Looked up from germline, CDR1 is SGHTA and CDR2 is FQGNSA. With V trimmed by 0 bases and J by 6 bases, 6 bases remained unmatched.

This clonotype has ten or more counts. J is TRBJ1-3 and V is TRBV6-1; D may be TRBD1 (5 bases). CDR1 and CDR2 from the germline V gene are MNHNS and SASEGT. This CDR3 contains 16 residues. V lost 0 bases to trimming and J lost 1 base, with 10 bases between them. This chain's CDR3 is CASSEARGSSGNTIYF. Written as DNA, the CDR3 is TGTGCCAGCAGTGAAGCGAGGGGCTCGTCTGGAAACACCATATATTTT.

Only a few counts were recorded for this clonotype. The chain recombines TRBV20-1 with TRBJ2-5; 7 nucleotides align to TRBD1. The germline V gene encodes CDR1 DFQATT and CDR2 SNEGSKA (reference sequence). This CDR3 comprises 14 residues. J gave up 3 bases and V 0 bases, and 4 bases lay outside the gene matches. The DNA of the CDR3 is TGCAGTGCTAGAGATGGGGACAGAGAAGAGACCCAGTACTTC. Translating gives CSARDGDREETQYF.

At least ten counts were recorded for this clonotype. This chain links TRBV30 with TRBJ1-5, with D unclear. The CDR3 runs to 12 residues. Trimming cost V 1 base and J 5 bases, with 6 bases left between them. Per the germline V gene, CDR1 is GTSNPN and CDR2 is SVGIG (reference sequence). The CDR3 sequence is CAWSGPYQPQHF. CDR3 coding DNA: TGTGCCTGGAGTGGGCCTTATCAGCCCCAGCATTTT.

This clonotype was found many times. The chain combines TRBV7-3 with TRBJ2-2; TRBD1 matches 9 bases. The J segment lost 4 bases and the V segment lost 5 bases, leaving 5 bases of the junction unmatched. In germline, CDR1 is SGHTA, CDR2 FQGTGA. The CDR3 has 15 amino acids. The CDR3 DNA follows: TGTGCCAGCAGCCTACGACAGGGGGGCACCGGGGAGCTGTTTTTT. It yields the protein CASSLRQGGTGELFF.

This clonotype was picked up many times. CDR3 DNA sequence: TGTGCCAGCAGCCCGCGGTCTAGCACAGATACGCAGTATTTT. Protein product: CASSPRSSTDTQYF. The J gene is TRBJ2-3, the V gene TRBV7-2, with D unresolved. This CDR3 spans 14 amino acids. Trimming removed 5 bases at V and 0 bases at J, with 9 bases between. From germline, CDR1 is SGHTA and CDR2 FQGNSA.

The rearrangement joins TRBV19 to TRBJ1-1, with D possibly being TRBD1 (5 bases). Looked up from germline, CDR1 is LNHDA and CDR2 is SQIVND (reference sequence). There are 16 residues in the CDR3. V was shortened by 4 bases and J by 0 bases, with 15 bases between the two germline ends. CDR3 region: CASSTTGTVMNTEAFF. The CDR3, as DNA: TGTGCCAGTAGTACTACCGGGACGGTCATGAACACTGAAGCTTTCTTT.

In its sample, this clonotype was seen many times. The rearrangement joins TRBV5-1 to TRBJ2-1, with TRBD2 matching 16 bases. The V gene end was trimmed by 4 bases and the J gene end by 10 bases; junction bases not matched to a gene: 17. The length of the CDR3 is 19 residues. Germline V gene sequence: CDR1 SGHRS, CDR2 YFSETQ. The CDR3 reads CASSSPPGLAGGRVLEQFF. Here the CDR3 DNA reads TGCGCCAGCAGCAGCCCACCGGGACTAGCGGGAGGGCGGGTTCTGGAGCAGTTCTTC.

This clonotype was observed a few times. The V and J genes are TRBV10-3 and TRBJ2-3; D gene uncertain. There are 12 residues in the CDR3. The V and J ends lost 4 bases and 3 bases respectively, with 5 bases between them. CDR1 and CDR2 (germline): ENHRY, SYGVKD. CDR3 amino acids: CAISVTTDTQYF. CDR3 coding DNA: TGTGCCATCAGTGTAACGACAGATACGCAGTATTTT.

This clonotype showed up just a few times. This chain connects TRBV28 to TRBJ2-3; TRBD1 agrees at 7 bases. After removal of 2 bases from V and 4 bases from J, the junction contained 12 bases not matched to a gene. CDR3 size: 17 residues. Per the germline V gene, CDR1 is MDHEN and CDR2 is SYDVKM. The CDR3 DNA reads TGTGCCAGCAGTTTAGGCCGAACAGGGGTGCGCTCAGATACGCAGTATTTT. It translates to CASSLGRTGVRSDTQYF.

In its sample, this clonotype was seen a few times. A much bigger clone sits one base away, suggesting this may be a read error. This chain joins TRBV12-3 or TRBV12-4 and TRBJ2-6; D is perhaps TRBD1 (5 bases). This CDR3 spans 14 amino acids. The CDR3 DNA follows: TGTGCCAGCAGCCGGACCTCTGGGGCCAACGTCCTGATTTTC. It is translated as CASSRTSGANVLIF.

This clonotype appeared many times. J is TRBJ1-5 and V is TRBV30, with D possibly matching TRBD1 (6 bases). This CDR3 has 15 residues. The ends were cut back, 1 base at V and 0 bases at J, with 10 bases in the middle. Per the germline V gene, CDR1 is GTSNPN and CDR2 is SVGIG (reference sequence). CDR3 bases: TGTGCCTGGAGTGCCAGGGGTCTTAGCAATCAGCCCCAGCATTTT. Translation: CAWSARGLSNQPQHF.

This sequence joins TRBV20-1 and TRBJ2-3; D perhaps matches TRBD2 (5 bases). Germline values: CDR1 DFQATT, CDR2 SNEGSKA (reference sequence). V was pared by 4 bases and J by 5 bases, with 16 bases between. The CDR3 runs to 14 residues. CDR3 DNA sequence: TGCAGTGCTAATTTTTGGGAGAAGGGAGATACGCAGTATTTT. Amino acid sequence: CSANFWEKGDTQYF.

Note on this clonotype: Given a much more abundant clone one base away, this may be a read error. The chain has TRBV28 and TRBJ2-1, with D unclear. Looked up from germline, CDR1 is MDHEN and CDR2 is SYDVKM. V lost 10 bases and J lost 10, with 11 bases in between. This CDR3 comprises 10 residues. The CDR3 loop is CANSRWEQFF. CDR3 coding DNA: TGTGCCAACTCCAGATGGGAGCAGTTCTTC.

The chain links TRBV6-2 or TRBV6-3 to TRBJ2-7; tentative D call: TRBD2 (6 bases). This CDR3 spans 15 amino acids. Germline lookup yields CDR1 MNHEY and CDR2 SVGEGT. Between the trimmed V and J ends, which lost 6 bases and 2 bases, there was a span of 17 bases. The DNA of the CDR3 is TGTGCCAGCAGAGCAACTAGCTATGGGGCCTACGAGCAGTACTTC. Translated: CASRATSYGAYEQYF.

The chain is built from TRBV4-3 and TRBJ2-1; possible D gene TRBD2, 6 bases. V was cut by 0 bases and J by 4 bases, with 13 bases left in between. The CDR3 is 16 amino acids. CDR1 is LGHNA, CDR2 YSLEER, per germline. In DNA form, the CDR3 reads TGCGCCAGCAGCCAAGATCTGGGGGAGGCGTACAATGAGCAGTTCTTC. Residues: CASSQDLGEAYNEQFF.

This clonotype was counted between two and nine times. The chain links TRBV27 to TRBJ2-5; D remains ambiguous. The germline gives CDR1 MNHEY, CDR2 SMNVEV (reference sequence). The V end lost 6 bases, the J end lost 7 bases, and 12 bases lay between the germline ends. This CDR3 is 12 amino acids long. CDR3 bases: TGTGCCAGCAGGTTAGAACTGGGGACCCAGTACTTC. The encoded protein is CASRLELGTQYF.